These 5 T cell receptor beta chains were sequenced from one sample in a study of blood T cells in healthy people across ages. PCR was performed a second time for about 7 to 11 cycles using a sample-barcoded 5' primer and a J-beta primer mix. Using its own MiXCR run on the 5' RACE reads, TCRdb lists one record per CDR3 protein. The repertoire holds about 670,000 distinct CDR3 sequences, with around 41% as singletons. The sample comprised blood. These receptors were collected from an elderly man in good health.

This clonotype was found once. The junction shows a germline mismatch at one end, possibly a read error. The CDR3 DNA follows: TGCAGCGTTGAAGATACCCCGGGACTAGCTGACAATGAGCAGGTCTTC. Translated: CSVEDTPGLADNEQVF. The rearrangement links TRBV29-1 to TRBJ2-1, with 9 positions matching TRBD2. The germline V gene has CDR1 SQVTM and CDR2 ANQGSEA. This CDR3 spans 16 amino acids.

This chain connects TRBV6-1 to TRBJ2-1; D uncertain. Germline CDR1 reads MNHNS; CDR2 reads SASEGT. V lost 2 bases and J 3 bases, leaving 11 bases between the germline ends. The CDR3 length is 15 residues. The CDR3 coding sequence is TGTGCCAGCAGTGAAATTTCAGACCGCTACAATGAGCAGTTCTTC. Translation: CASSEISDRYNEQFF.

CDR3 loop: CSVVAGGLSYEQYF. Here the CDR3 DNA reads TGCAGTGTTGTAGCGGGGGGCCTCTCCTACGAGCAGTACTTC. The gene calls are TRBV20-1 and TRBJ2-5; 10 bases line up with TRBD2. The DNA end favors TRBJ2-7, so the J call may be wrong. Germline V lookup: CDR1 DFQATT, CDR2 SNEGSKA (reference sequence). CDR3 length: 14 residues.

The chain uses TRBV20-1 and TRBJ2-7; TRBD2 agrees at 9 bases. Trimming removed 5 bases from V and 5 bases from J; junction bases left unmatched: 13. The length of the CDR3 is 15 residues. Germline V gene lookup returns CDR1 DFQATT and CDR2 SNEGSKA (reference sequence). The CDR3 DNA reads as TGCAGTGCTTGCTTATCTAGCGGGATAAGAGACGAGCAGTACTTC. Amino acid sequence: CSACLSSGIRDEQYF.

This clonotype was picked up a small number of times. V gene TRBV7-2 combines with J gene TRBJ2-3; the match to TRBD2 covers 7 bases. J gave up 5 bases and V 5 bases, and 13 bases lay outside the gene matches. The CDR3 is made up of 16 amino acids. Germline lookup yields CDR1 SGHTA and CDR2 FQGNSA. The CDR3 sequence is CASSPRGGGGIDTQYF. CDR3 bases: TGTGCCAGCAGCCCAAGAGGTGGGGGGGGAATAGATACGCAGTATTTT.